The 9 T cell receptor beta chains given below trace back to one sample, sequenced in a study of cytotoxic CD8 clonotypes in ibrutinib-treated CLL. TCRdb keeps only in-frame clones here, not all; method: immunoSEQ multiplex PCR. Of roughly 250,000 clones in the sample, roughly 70% were seen once. The material was PBMCs, obtained after 24 months of ibrutinib treatment. Receptor source: a human donor with chronic lymphocytic leukemia.

V is TRBV7-2 and J is TRBJ1-1; TRBD1 matches 7 bases. After removal of 1 base from V and 4 bases from J, the junction contained 6 bases not matched to a gene. Germline loops: CDR1 SGHTA, CDR2 FQGNSA. The CDR3 covers 15 residues. The DNA of the CDR3 is TGTGCCAGCAGCTTAGGGCGACAGGGAAGCACTGAAGCTTTCTTT. It yields the protein CASSLGRQGSTEAFF.

This chain joins TRBV2 and TRBJ2-2; TRBD2 agrees at 11 bases. The V gene's germline CDR1 is SNHLY and CDR2 FYNNEI. The J segment lost 0 bases and the V segment lost 6 bases, leaving 12 bases of the junction unmatched. This CDR3 comprises 19 residues. The CDR3: CASRWALAGGSANTGELFF. In DNA form, the CDR3 reads TGTGCCAGCAGGTGGGCCCTAGCGGGAGGTTCAGCGAACACCGGGGAGCTGTTTTTT.

DNA of the CDR3: TGTGTCGCTTTATGGAGGACCCACAATGAGCAGTTCTTC. Residues: CVALWRTHNEQFF. V gene TRBV30 combines with J gene TRBJ2-1, with D possibly TRBD2 on 5 matching bases. Germline CDR1 is GTSNPN and CDR2 is SVGIG (reference sequence). The CDR3 is 13 residues long.

The CDR3 region is CATKGGSNQPQHF. The CDR3 DNA reads as TGTGCCACCAAGGGAGGGAGCAATCAGCCCCAGCATTTT. The chain employs TRBV6-5 and TRBJ1-5, with D hard to call. V lost 10 bases and J 1 base, leaving 11 bases between the germline ends. CDR1 and CDR2 from the germline V gene are MNHEY and SVGAGI. The CDR3 length is 13 residues.

The rearrangement joins TRBV27 to TRBJ2-7; D might be TRBD1 (7 bases). Germline CDR1 MNHEY, CDR2 SMNVEV (reference sequence). Trimming left V 5 bases short and J 3 bases short, with 17 bases between. This CDR3 has 15 amino acids. CDR3 coding DNA: TGTGCCAGCAGTCCCGACAGGGAGGCCAACTACGAGCAGTACTTC. Translating gives CASSPDREANYEQYF.

J is TRBJ2-7 and V is TRBV5-3; D is unresolved. TRBV5-3 is annotated as an ORF whose role is uncertain. The CDR3 contains 12 residues. Trimming removed 0 bases at V and 7 bases at J, with 8 bases between. CDR3 region: CARSLGCLEQYF. The CDR3 region has the DNA TGTGCCAGAAGCTTGGGGTGTTTGGAGCAGTACTTC.

This clone was detected only a few times. The rearrangement joins TRBV9 to TRBJ1-5; 8 bases match TRBD1. CDR3 length: 14 residues. The junction had 7 bases not matched to a gene; V was cut back by 4 bases and J by 7 bases. Germline CDR1 reads SGDLS; CDR2 reads YYNGEE. For the CDR3, the DNA is TGTGCCAGCAGCAGACAGGGGATACTCCAGCCCCAGCATTTT. This encodes CASSRQGILQPQHF.

The chain couples TRBV19 to TRBJ2-5; tentative D call: TRBD2 (6 bases). The CDR3 has 15 amino acids. CDR1 is LNHDA, CDR2 SQIVND, per germline (reference sequence). Trimming left V 5 bases short and J 0 bases short, with 13 bases between. The CDR3 DNA reads as TGTGCCAGTAGTCCAAACGGGGGACACCAAGAGACCCAGTACTTC. Its protein is CASSPNGGHQETQYF.

The rearrangement uses TRBV5-6 and TRBJ2-7, with 7 positions matching TRBD1. This CDR3 region has 16 residues. Germline V gene sequence: CDR1 SGHDT, CDR2 YYEEEE. V shed 2 bases and J 4 bases; nucleotides not matched to a gene: 12. CDR3 in DNA: TGTGCCAGCAGCTTAAGATTAACCGGGACAGAATACGAGCAGTACTTC. Protein: CASSLRLTGTEYEQYF.